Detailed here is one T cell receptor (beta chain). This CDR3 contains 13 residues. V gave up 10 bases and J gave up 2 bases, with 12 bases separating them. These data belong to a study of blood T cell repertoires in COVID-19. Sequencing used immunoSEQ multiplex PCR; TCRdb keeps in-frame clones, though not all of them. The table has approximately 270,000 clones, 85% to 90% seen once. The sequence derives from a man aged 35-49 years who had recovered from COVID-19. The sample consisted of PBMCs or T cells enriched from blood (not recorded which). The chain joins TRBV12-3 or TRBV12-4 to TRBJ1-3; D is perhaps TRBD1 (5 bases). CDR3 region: CATGGGTGNTIYF. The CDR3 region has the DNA TGTGCCACCGGGGGGGGGACTGGAAACACCATATATTTT.